This record concerns one T cell receptor beta chain sequence. Authors' processing steps: Scientists estimated how many nucleated cells there were by amplifying reference gene primers. The method was immunoSEQ multiplex PCR; TCRdb's version includes in-frame clones alone and lacks a portion of them. The DNA was the basis for D and trimming; V, J and clone size are from that table. In the table there are more than 95,000 clones, roughly 80% of which are singletons. The data originate from a study of blood T cell repertoires in COVID-19. About the research overall: PBMCs, B-cell-depleted T cells, or T cells were the source of the cDNA or gDNA that made up the material.

This CDR3 contains 13 residues. Between the trimmed V and J ends, which lost 0 bases and 7 bases, there was a span of 7 bases. Looked up from germline, CDR1 is MGHRA and CDR2 is YSYEKL. The rearrangement uses TRBV4-1 and TRBJ2-1; D is perhaps TRBD1 (5 bases). The source material was peripheral blood. The receptor's source is an elderly woman with active or convalescent COVID-19. The CDR3 region is CASSQDRVNEQFF. CDR3 in DNA: TGCGCCAGCAGCCAAGACAGGGTTAATGAGCAGTTCTTC.